This T cell receptor beta chain was observed in a study of T cell repertoires in cytomegalovirus infection. Study details: Both recently identified HLA-C-restricted and well-studied HLA-B-restricted CMV epitopes were used in the study. Public TCR beta signatures were indicative of both CMV infection and a matching HLA type. General study findings and limits: Public TCR beta family frequency separated CMV-and-HLA carriers, including in an independent cohort. Ex vivo responses were dominated by HLA-C-restricted CMV-specific TCR beta clonotypes.

In TCRdb, the reads were re-called with MiXCR into one record per CDR3 protein. The sample comprises fewer than 1,000,000 distinct CDR3 sequences, 31% of which are singletons, and 13% rests with the top ten. The CDR3 has 15 amino acids. Germline V CDR1 and CDR2: SEHNR, FQNEAQ (reference sequence). Trimming cost V 1 base and J 4 bases, with 10 bases left between them. This clonotype has just a few counts. The antigen is unknown. The gene calls are TRBV7-9 and TRBJ2-2; no clear D gene. The TCR originated in a human donor in good health (CMV status not recorded). Some clones in this sample may be carry-over from other donors' samples. The input for sequencing was cultured CD8+ T cells from PBMCs, taken from culture after CMV antigen stimulation. The CDR3 region is CASSLGVTSTGELFF. CDR3 nucleotide sequence: TGTGCCAGCAGCTTAGGGGTCACGAGCACCGGGGAGCTGTTTTTT.